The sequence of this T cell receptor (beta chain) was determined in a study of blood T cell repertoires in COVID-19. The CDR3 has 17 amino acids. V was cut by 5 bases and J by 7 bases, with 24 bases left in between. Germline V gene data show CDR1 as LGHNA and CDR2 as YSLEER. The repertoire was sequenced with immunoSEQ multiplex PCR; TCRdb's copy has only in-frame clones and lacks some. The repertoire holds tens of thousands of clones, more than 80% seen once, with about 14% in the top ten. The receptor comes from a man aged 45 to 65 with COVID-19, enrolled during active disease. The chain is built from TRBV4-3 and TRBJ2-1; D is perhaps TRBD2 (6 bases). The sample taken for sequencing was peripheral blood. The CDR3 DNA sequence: TGCGCCAGCAGCTCAACCTATGCGGGGACGTGGGCAAATGAGCAGTTCTTC. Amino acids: CASSSTYAGTWANEQFF.